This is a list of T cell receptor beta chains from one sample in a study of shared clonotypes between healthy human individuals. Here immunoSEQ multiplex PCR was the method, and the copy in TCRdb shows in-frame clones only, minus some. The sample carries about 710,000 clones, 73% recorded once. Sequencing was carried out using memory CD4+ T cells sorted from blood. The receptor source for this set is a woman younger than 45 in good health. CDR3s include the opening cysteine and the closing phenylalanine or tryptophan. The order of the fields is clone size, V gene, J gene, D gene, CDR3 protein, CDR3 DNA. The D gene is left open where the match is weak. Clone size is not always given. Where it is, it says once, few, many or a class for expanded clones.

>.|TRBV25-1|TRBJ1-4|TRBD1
CASSAHNRGGTEKLFF
TGTGCCAGCAGTGCGCACAACAGGGGGGGGACTGAAAAACTGTTTTTT
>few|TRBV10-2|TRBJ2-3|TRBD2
CASSLVVLAGADTQYF
TGCGCCAGCAGTTTGGTAGTACTAGCGGGGGCGGATACGCAGTATTTT
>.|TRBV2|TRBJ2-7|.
CAGKGDYEQYF
TGTGCCGGAAAAGGGGACTACGAGCAGTACTTC
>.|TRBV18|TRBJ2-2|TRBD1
CASSPQGAGTGELFF
TGTGCCAGCTCGCCCCAGGGGGCTGGCACCGGGGAGCTGTTTTTT
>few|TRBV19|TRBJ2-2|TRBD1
CASSSLGQRYTGELFF
TGTGCCAGTAGTAGTCTGGGACAGAGGTATACCGGGGAGCTGTTTTTT
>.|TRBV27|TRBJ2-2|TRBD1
CASSLSKTGGRIAQTGELFF
TGTGCCAGCAGTTTATCGAAAACAGGGGGCCGAATCGCACAGACCGGGGAGCTGTTTTTT
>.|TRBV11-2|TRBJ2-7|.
CASSFRTAYEQYF
TGTGCCAGCAGCTTCAGGACAGCATACGAGCAGTACTTC
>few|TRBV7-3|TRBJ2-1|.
CASSLGSGNYNEQFF
TGTGCCAGCAGCTTAGGTAGCGGAAATTACAATGAGCAGTTCTTC
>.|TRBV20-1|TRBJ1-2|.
CSGVGYTF
TGCAGTGGGGTCGGCTACACCTTC
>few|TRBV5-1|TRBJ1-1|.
CASSLGLKEVSEVAFF
TGCGCCAGCAGCTTGGGTTTGAAAGAGGTTTCCGAAGTTGCTTTCTTT
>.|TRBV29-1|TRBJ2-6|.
CSVQSGANVLTF
TGCAGCGTCCAGTCTGGGGCCAACGTCCTGACTTTC
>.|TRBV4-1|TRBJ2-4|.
CASSQDRWRESAKNIQYF
TGCGCCAGCAGCCAAGATAGATGGAGGGAGTCAGCCAAAAACATTCAGTACTTC
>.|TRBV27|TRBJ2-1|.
CATSKGPIYNEQFF
TGTGCCACCTCAAAAGGGCCAATCTACAATGAGCAGTTCTTC
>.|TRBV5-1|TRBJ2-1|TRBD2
CASSVTSGDYNEQFF
TGCGCCAGCAGCGTGACTAGCGGAGACTACAATGAGCAGTTCTTC
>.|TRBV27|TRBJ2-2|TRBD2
CASSFSGRNTGELFF
TGTGCCAGCAGTTTTAGCGGGAGGAACACCGGGGAGCTGTTTTTT
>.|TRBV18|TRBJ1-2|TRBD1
CASSLGQQGIYGYTF
TGTGCCAGCTCCCTAGGTCAACAGGGGATTTATGGCTACACCTTC
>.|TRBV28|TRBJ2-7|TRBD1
CASSQGAPIEQYF
TGTGCCAGCAGTCAGGGGGCGCCTATTGAGCAGTACTTC
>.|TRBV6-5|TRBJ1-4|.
CASRNRGTNEKLFF
TGTGCCAGCAGAAACAGAGGCACCAATGAAAAACTGTTTTTT
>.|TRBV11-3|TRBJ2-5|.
CASSRGAQETQYF
TGTGCCAGCAGCCGAGGTGCGCAAGAGACCCAGTACTTC
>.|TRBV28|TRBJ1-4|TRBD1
CASSYTTGLGEKLFF
TGTGCCAGCAGTTACACGACAGGGCTGGGCGAAAAACTGTTTTTT